The 30 T cell receptor beta chains in this list originate from one sample, sequenced in a study of blood T cells in healthy people across ages. Primers used in a second PCR of roughly 7 to 12 cycles were a sample-barcoded 5' primer and a J-beta primer mix. TCRdb redid the calling of the 5' RACE reads with MiXCR, one entry per CDR3 protein. Among about 930,000 distinct CDR3 sequences listed, 25% to 35% were seen once. The data were also submitted as part of a second study, on T cells of mothers and their children.

Sequencing was done on a sample of blood. The origin of the receptors is a woman aged 40 to 50 in good health.

There are many counts of this clonotype. V is TRBV28 and J is TRBJ2-7, with 7 positions matching TRBD1. The V and J ends lost 7 bases and 2 bases, in that order; junction bases with no gene match: 11. CDR1 MDHEN and CDR2 SYDVKM come from the germline V gene. The CDR3 consists of 15 residues. The DNA of the CDR3 is TGTGCCAGCAATTCCGGGACAGAGAACCCCTACGAGCAGTACTTC. Protein product: CASNSGTENPYEQYF.

With regard to this clonotype: A read error may explain this, as a much larger clone is one base away. The V call is TRBV2, the J call TRBJ2-5; D possibly corresponds to TRBD2 (7 bases). Germline CDR1 reads SNHLY; CDR2 reads FYNNEI. The CDR3 length is 12 residues. Trimming took 7 bases from V and 11 from J, leaving 17 bases between them. CDR3 protein: CASMWGGDEQYF. DNA for the CDR3: TGTGCCAGCATGTGGGGGGGCGATGAGCAGTACTTC.

Details on this clonotype: One junction end disagrees with the germline gene, perhaps due to a read error. The chain employs TRBV14 and TRBJ2-1; either TRBD1 or TRBD2 may fit D (5 bases each). The closer fit of TRBJ2-7 to the DNA end suggests the J call may be wrong. Germline V CDR1 and CDR2: SGHDN, FVKESK. CDR3 size: 15 residues. The CDR3 region has the DNA TGTGCCAGCAACCAAGATCGGGACGTGTACAATGAGCAGTACTTC. Encoded protein: CASNQDRDVYNEQYF.

This clonotype turned up a few times. V gene TRBV28 combines with J gene TRBJ2-1; D ambiguous. This CDR3 is 16 amino acids long. Germline loops: CDR1 MDHEN, CDR2 SYDVKM. The ends were cut back, 6 bases at V and 6 bases at J, with 21 bases in the middle. DNA of the CDR3: TGTGCCAGCAGCCGACCCATGGGGAACCGCTGCAATGAGCAGTTCTTC. Protein: CASSRPMGNRCNEQFF.

This clonotype was counted between two and nine times. V is TRBV29-1 and J is TRBJ1-1; the match to TRBD1 covers 9 bases. CDR3 length equals 13 residues. Losses at the gene ends were 8 bases for V and 7 bases for J; bases not matched to a gene: 11. Germline V gives CDR1 SQVTM, CDR2 ANQGSEA. DNA for the CDR3: TGCAGCCCGTGGACAGGGGATGGGGGTGAAGCTTTCTTT. It is translated as CSPWTGDGGEAFF.

There are many counts of this clonotype. The rearrangement uses TRBV4-3 and TRBJ2-7; D not resolved. V lost 0 bases and J lost 2, with 5 bases in between. Germline CDR1 reads LGHNA; CDR2 reads YSLEER. There are 13 residues in the CDR3. CDR3 in DNA: TGCGCCAGCAGCCAAGATTCAACCTACGAGCAGTACTTC. It encodes CASSQDSTYEQYF.

This clonotype was counted a few times. The genes are TRBV7-3 and TRBJ1-1, with 7 bases that match TRBD1. From germline, CDR1 is SGHTA and CDR2 FQGTGA. The J segment lost 5 bases and the V segment lost 0 bases, leaving 12 bases of the junction unmatched. The CDR3 consists of 17 residues. The CDR3 region has the DNA TGTGCCAGCAGCTTAACGATGCGACAGGGAGGCGAGACTGAAGCTTTCTTT. Its protein is CASSLTMRQGGETEAFF.

This clonotype was picked up many times. The V gene is TRBV7-2, the J gene TRBJ2-1, with D possibly matching TRBD2 (6 bases). CDR1 is SGHTA, CDR2 FQGNSA, per germline. The CDR3 consists of 14 residues. V dropped 2 bases and J dropped 5 bases, with 10 bases sitting between them. The CDR3 nucleotides read TGTGCCAGCAGCTTACAGGGACTTCACAATGAGCAGTTCTTC. Translated, it gives CASSLQGLHNEQFF.

This clonotype has a single count. The V and J genes are TRBV20-1 and TRBJ2-4, with unresolved D. V was clipped by 0 bases and J by 0 bases, with 9 bases between them. Looked up from germline, CDR1 is DFQATT and CDR2 is SNEGSKA (reference sequence). CDR3 length: 15 residues. CDR3 nucleotides: TGCAGTGCTAGAGATCAAAACCTAGCCAAAAACATTCAGTACTTC. Its protein is CSARDQNLAKNIQYF.

This clonotype was seen a few times. The gene calls are TRBV27 and TRBJ2-5; 9 positions agree with TRBD1. Germline values: CDR1 MNHEY, CDR2 SMNVEV (reference sequence). J lost 3 bases, V lost 5 bases, and 4 bases had no gene match. The CDR3 sequence is 14 residues long. CDR3 sequence reads: CASSHGTGKETQYF. The CDR3 DNA sequence: TGTGCCAGCAGTCACGGGACAGGGAAAGAGACCCAGTACTTC.

This chain uses TRBV6-5 with TRBJ1-2, with D hard to call. From germline, CDR1 is MNHEY and CDR2 SVGAGI. The CDR3 is made up of 13 amino acids. The germline V and J ends were trimmed by 2 bases and 9 bases, with 13 bases remaining between them. The DNA of the CDR3 is TGTGCCAGCAGTTACGAAGTGGAGGCGAGCTACACCTTC. It translates to CASSYEVEASYTF.

This clonotype was recorded at least ten times. The chain carries TRBV15 and TRBJ1-6; D is possibly TRBD1 (5 bases). This CDR3 spans 20 amino acids. Trimming removed 0 bases at V and 7 bases at J, with 25 bases between. Looked up from germline, CDR1 is LNHNV and CDR2 is YYDKDF (reference sequence). The DNA of the CDR3 is TGTGCCACCAGCAGAGATCTGTTCGGCAGTTTGACAGACCGAAATTCACCCCTCCACTTT. This gives the protein CATSRDLFGSLTDRNSPLHF. The variable domain in full, with the rest retrieved from reference TRBV15 and TRBJ1-6, is DAMVIQNPRYQVTQFGKPVTLSCSQTLNHNVMYWYQQKSSQAPKLLFHYYDKDFNNEADTPDNFQSRRPNTSFCFLDIRSPGLGDTAMYLCATSRDLFGSLTDRNSPLHFGNGTRLTVT.

This clonotype appeared many times. The chain couples TRBV9 to TRBJ2-1; D perhaps matches TRBD2 (5 bases). Trimming pared 6 bases from V and 2 bases from J, leaving 15 bases between. The length of the CDR3 is 15 residues. CDR1 and CDR2 (germline): SGDLS, YYNGEE. CDR3 DNA sequence: TGTGCCAGCACCGGTGGGAGCACCCCCTACAATGAGCAGTTCTTC. This encodes CASTGGSTPYNEQFF. Filled out from reference TRBV9 and TRBJ2-1, the complete variable domain reads DSGVTQTPKHLITATGQRVTLRCSPRSGDLSVYWYQQSLDQGLQFLIQYYNGEERAKGNILERFSAQQFPDLHSELNLSSLELGDSALYFCASTGGSTPYNEQFFGPGTRLTVL.

V usage is TRBV7-3 and J usage is TRBJ2-1; 15 nucleotides line up with TRBD2. Germline trimming cut 6 bases from V and 7 bases from J; bases unmatched to any gene: 13. The CDR3 has 18 amino acids. Germline V gene lookup returns CDR1 SGHTA and CDR2 FQGTGA. CDR3 coding DNA: TGTGCCAGCAGGAGGGAGGGGACTAGCGGGGGGCCGGAAAATGAGCAGTTCTTC. This sequence encodes CASRREGTSGGPENEQFF.

A few counts support this clonotype. The rearrangement joins TRBV12-3 or TRBV12-4 to TRBJ1-1; D is unresolved. V was pared by 5 bases and J by 6 bases, with 13 bases between. The CDR3 length is 13 residues. DNA of the CDR3: TGTGCCAGCAGTCTCGGACTGCCTCCTGAAGCTTTCTTT. Translating gives CASSLGLPPEAFF.

The chain carries TRBV11-1 and TRBJ2-5, with 8 bases matching TRBD1. Germline values: CDR1 SGHAT, CDR2 FQDESV (reference sequence). V lost 5 bases, J lost 2 bases, and 7 bases stayed unmatched. There are 15 residues in the CDR3. The CDR3 DNA reads TGTGCCAGCAGCCGGACAGGGAGTGGGCAAGAGACCCAGTACTTC. Translation gives CASSRTGSGQETQYF.

This clonotype was seen ten or more times. This chain uses TRBV4-1 with TRBJ2-5; possible D gene TRBD2, 6 bases. The germline CDR1 and CDR2 sequences are MGHRA and YSYEKL. Between the trimmed V and J ends, which lost 2 bases and 7 bases, there was a span of 14 bases. The CDR3 is 14 amino acids. The CDR3 region has the DNA TGCGCCAGCAGCCAATTGTGGGAGGTTGGGACCCAGTACTTC. It is translated as CASSQLWEVGTQYF.

V and J are TRBV7-9 and TRBJ1-1; 8 bases are a match to TRBD1. Trimming removed 4 bases from V and 5 bases from J; junction bases left unmatched: 12. CDR1 SEHNR and CDR2 FQNEAQ come from the germline V gene (reference sequence). The CDR3 has 16 amino acids. CDR3 nucleotide sequence: TGTGCCAGCAGCTCAGGACAGGGTGTACCGAGGACTGAAGCTTTCTTT. Translating it yields CASSSGQGVPRTEAFF.

The J gene is TRBJ1-5, the V gene TRBV12-3 or TRBV12-4; D remains ambiguous. Trimming stripped 6 bases from V and 0 bases from J, with 9 bases between. This CDR3 contains 14 residues. The CDR3 region is CASSALYSNQPQHF. Written as DNA, the CDR3 is TGTGCCAGCAGCGCTTTATATAGCAATCAGCCCCAGCATTTT.

There are a few counts of this clonotype. The CDR3, as DNA: TGTGCCAGCACCGACCGACAGGGCAAGGGACAGCCCCAGCATTTT. It yields the protein CASTDRQGKGQPQHF. The rearrangement joins TRBV6-6 to TRBJ1-5; 7 bases are shared with TRBD1. With V trimmed by 7 bases and J by 7 bases, 13 bases remained unmatched. The germline V gene encodes CDR1 MNHNY and CDR2 SVGAGI (reference sequence). This CDR3 is 15 amino acids long.

Concerning this clonotype: Since a much larger clone is just one base distant, this may be a read error. This sequence joins TRBV7-6 and TRBJ2-7; 9 bases align to TRBD2. The last part of the DNA fits TRBJ2-1 better; the J call may be wrong. Germline assignment: CDR1 SGHVS and CDR2 FNYEAQ. The CDR3 runs to 16 residues. Here the CDR3 DNA reads TGTGCCAGCAGCTTACTTCCTAGCGGGGCATCTTACGAGCAGTTCTTC. Its translation is CASSLLPSGASYEQFF.

Details on this clonotype: A much larger clone differs by one base, so this may be a read error. The chain combines TRBV4-3 with TRBJ2-3; TRBD1 is a possible D gene (6 bases). With 1 base removed from V and 3 bases from J, the gap between germline ends came to 14 bases. In germline, CDR1 is LGHNA, CDR2 YSLEER. This CDR3 spans 16 amino acids. The CDR3 DNA is TGCGCCAGCAGCCAAGGCTTGGCCAGGGGAACAGATACGCAGTATTTT. Its protein product is CASSQGLARGTDTQYF.

In this sample, this clonotype turned up a few times. The CDR3 DNA sequence: TGCGCCAGCAGCCAAGCCAGGACAGGGTTTGGCTACACCTTC. Protein product: CASSQARTGFGYTF. This chain links TRBV4-1 with TRBJ1-2; 8 bases line up with TRBD1. This CDR3 region has 14 residues. V lost 1 base and J lost 7; bases outside the gene matches: 5. In germline, CDR1 is MGHRA, CDR2 YSYEKL.

The table lists this clonotype with a few counts. The chain has TRBV9 and TRBJ1-1, with 8 nucleotides matching TRBD1. J was trimmed by 5 bases and V by 3 bases; bases with no gene match: 9. The CDR3 is 15 residues long. Germline CDR1 reads SGDLS; CDR2 reads YYNGEE. The CDR3 DNA is TGTGCCAGCAGCGCTATCTCAGGGGGCAATACTGAAGCTTTCTTT. This translates into CASSAISGGNTEAFF.

This clonotype appeared a few times. This chain links TRBV20-1 with TRBJ2-5; maybe TRBD2 (5 bases). CDR3 length: 12 amino acids. Trimming removed 2 bases from V and 5 bases from J, with 9 bases in between. CDR1 and CDR2 (germline): DFQATT, SNEGSKA (reference sequence). The CDR3 nucleotides are TGCAGTGCTAGAATGGGCGGGGAGACCCAGTACTTC. This codes for CSARMGGETQYF.

A single count supports this clonotype. The chain couples TRBV7-9 to TRBJ1-1, with D possibly matching TRBD1 (5 bases). V lost 0 bases, J lost 7 bases, and 12 bases lay in between. Germline CDR1 SEHNR, CDR2 FQNEAQ (reference sequence). This CDR3 has 14 residues. CDR3 residues: CASSLAGGGDEAFF. CDR3 in DNA: TGTGCCAGCAGCTTAGCGGGTGGAGGGGATGAAGCTTTCTTT.

The chain carries TRBV28 and TRBJ1-2; 8 bases line up with TRBD1. Looked up from germline, CDR1 is MDHEN and CDR2 is SYDVKM. The junction had 10 bases not matched to a gene; V was cut back by 6 bases and J by 4 bases. CDR3 length: 15 amino acids. CDR3 coding DNA: TGTGCCAGCAGGGGGCTCCGGGACAGGCTCTATGGCTACACCTTC. The encoded protein is CASRGLRDRLYGYTF.

This clonotype was observed a handful of times. The chain couples TRBV28 to TRBJ2-3; D tentatively reads TRBD1 or TRBD2 (5 bases each). This CDR3 region has 14 residues. The V gene lost 6 bases and the J gene lost 3 bases, with 13 bases spanning the gap. Germline CDR1 MDHEN, CDR2 SYDVKM. In DNA, the CDR3 is TGTGCCAGCAGAGGACTTTGGGGGACAGATACGCAGTATTTT. It yields the protein CASRGLWGTDTQYF.

To note about this clonotype: This could be a read error, since a much larger clone is one nucleotide away. This rearrangement joins TRBV4-3 to TRBJ2-7, with D perhaps TRBD1 (6 bases). Germline V CDR1 and CDR2: LGHNA, YSLEER. V shed 0 bases and J shed 2 bases, with 17 bases lying between them. The CDR3 is 17 residues long. The CDR3 spells CASSQDPGTRNPYEQYF. In DNA, the CDR3 is TGCGCCAGCAGCCAAGATCCCGGGACACGGAACCCCTACGAGCAGTACTTC.

This clonotype was counted at least ten times. The chain has TRBV5-1 and TRBJ1-1, with 8 bases that match TRBD1. This CDR3 spans 19 amino acids. Germline V gives CDR1 SGHRS, CDR2 YFSETQ. V trimming: 2 bases; J trimming: 0 bases; junction bases outside the gene matches: 15. In DNA form, the CDR3 reads TGCGCCAGCAGCTTCCGATACTTGCGCCAGGGGGCCATGAACACTGAAGCTTTCTTT. Translating it yields CASSFRYLRQGAMNTEAFF.